This T cell receptor (beta chain) was obtained from a study of low-dose radiotherapy and immunotherapy resistance in tumors. In the study overall: Treatment of Cohort 1 consisted of 0.5 Gy per fraction every 2 weeks, adding up to 6.5 Gy. Oral aspirin 300 mg was taken by patients daily for four cycles from cycle 1 day 1.

The time point was: before trial treatment. The therapy administered to donors comprised nivolumab, ipilimumab, aspirin, low-dose cyclophosphamide and low-dose radiotherapy. This clonotype has ten or more counts. TRAV- and TRBV-specific primers, spanning alpha and beta chains, primed first-strand cDNA. Amplification of TCRs used a constant-region primer and V-primer adapter for around 19 PCR cycles. Using its own MiXCR run on the reads, TCRdb lists one record per CDR3 protein. This table has under 90,000 distinct CDR3 sequences, around 30% appearing once. The germline CDR1 and CDR2 sequences are MNHEY and SVGEGT. The CDR3 contains 17 residues. The trim removed 0 bases at V and 6 bases at J, leaving 10 bases unmatched.

V is TRBV6-2 or TRBV6-3 and J is TRBJ2-2; 7 bases fit TRBD2. This sequence was found in a female donor with ovarian cancer. The specimen was PBMCs, collected before treatment. The CDR3 region has the DNA TGTGCCAGCAGTTACTCCAGGGCGGGAGCGTACTCCGGGGAGCTGTTTTTT. Translated: CASSYSRAGAYSGELFF.